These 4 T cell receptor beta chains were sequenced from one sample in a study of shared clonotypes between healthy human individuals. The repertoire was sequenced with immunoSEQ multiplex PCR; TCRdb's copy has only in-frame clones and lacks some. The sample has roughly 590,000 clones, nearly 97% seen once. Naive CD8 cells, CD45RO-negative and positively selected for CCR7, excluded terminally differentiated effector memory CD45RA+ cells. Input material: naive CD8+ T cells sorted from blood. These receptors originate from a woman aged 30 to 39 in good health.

CDR3 bases: TGTGCCAGCAGTCCCGGAGAGGCGGGTCCAACAGATACGCAGTATTTT. It yields the protein CASSPGEAGPTDTQYF. The chain employs TRBV27 and TRBJ2-3; possibly TRBD2 for D (5 bases). Trimming removed 5 bases from V and 3 bases from J, with 18 bases in between. The CDR3 is 16 amino acids. The germline gives CDR1 MNHEY, CDR2 SMNVEV (reference sequence).

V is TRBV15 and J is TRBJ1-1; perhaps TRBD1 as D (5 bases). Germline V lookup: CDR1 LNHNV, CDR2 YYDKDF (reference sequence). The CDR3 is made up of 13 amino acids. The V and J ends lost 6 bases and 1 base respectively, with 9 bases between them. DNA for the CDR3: TGTGCCACCAGGGGGGGAGCGAACACTGAAGCTTTCTTT. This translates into CATRGGANTEAFF.

This CDR3 is CASSEAPTGLNYGYTF. The CDR3 coding sequence is TGTGCCAGCAGTGAAGCCCCGACAGGGTTGAACTATGGCTACACCTTC. The V and J genes are TRBV6-1 and TRBJ1-2; 7 positions match TRBD1. Germline CDR1 is MNHNS and CDR2 is SASEGT. The CDR3 extends over 16 amino acids. Unmatched junction bases numbered 6, after V lost 0 bases and J lost 2 bases.

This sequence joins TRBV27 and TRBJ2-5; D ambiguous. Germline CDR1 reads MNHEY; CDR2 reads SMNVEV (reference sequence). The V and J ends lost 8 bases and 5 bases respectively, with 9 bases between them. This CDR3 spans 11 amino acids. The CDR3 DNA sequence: TGTGCCAGCCGGTTCCGGGAGACCCAGTACTTC. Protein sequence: CASRFRETQYF.